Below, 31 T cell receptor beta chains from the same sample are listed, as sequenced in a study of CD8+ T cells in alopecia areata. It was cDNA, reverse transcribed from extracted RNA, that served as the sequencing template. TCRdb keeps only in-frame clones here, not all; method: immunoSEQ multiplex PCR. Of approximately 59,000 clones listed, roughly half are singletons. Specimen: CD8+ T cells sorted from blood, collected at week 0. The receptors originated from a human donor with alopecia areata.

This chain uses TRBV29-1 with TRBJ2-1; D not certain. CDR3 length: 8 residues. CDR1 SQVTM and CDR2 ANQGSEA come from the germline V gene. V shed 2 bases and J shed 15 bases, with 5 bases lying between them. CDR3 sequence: CSVEKGFF. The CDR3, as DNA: TGCAGCGTTGAAAAAGGGTTCTTC.

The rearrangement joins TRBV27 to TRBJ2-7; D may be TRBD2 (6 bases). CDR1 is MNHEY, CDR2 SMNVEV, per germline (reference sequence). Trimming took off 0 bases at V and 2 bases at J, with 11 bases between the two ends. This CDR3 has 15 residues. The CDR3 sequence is CASSLSGGAPYEQYF. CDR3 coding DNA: TGTGCCAGCAGTTTATCGGGAGGAGCGCCCTACGAGCAGTACTTC.

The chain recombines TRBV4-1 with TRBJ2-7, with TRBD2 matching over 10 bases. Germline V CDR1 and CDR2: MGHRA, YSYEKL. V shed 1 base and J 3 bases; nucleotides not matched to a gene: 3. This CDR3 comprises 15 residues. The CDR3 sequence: CASSQASSGSYEQYF. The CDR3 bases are TGCGCCAGCAGCCAAGCATCTAGCGGGAGCTACGAGCAGTACTTC.

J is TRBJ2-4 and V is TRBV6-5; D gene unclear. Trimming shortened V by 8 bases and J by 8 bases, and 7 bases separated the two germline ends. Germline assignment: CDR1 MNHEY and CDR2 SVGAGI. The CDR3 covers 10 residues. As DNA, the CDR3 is TGTGCCAGCTCCCGGGACATTCAGTACTTC. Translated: CASSRDIQYF.

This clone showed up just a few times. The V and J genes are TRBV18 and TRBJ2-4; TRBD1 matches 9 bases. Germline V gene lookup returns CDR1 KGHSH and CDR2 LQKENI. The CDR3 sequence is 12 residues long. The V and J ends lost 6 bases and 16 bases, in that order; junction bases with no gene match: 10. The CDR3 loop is CASSPDRGTTYF. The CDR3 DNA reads TGTGCCAGCTCGCCAGACAGGGGGACAACCTACTTC.

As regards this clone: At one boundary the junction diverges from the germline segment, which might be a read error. CDR3 loop: CASSRDRGSDEQYF. In DNA form, the CDR3 reads TGTGCTAGCAGCCGAGACAGGGGCTCGGACGAGCAGTACTTC. This chain connects TRBV7-7 to TRBJ2-7; 8 positions match TRBD1. The CDR3 spans 14 residues. Germline values: CDR1 SSHAT, CDR2 FNYEAQ (reference sequence).

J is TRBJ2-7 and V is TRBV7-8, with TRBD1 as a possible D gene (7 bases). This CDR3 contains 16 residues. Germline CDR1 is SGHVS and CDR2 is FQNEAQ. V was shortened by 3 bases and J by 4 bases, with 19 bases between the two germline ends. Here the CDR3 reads CASSFSPPAGGYEQYF. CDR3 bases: TGTGCCAGCAGCTTTTCCCCTCCGGCAGGGGGGTACGAGCAGTACTTC.

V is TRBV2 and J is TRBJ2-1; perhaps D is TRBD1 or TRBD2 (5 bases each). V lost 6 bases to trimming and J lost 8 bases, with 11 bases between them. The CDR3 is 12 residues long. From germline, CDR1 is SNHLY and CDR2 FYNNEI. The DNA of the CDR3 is TGTGCCAGCAGGCCGCTGGGGGATGAGCAGTTCTTC. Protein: CASRPLGDEQFF.

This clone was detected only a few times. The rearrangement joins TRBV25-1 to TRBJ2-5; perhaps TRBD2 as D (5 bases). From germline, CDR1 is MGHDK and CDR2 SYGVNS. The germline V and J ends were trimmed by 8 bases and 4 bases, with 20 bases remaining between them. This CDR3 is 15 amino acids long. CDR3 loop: CASGPPRGSGETQYF. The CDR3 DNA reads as TGTGCCAGCGGCCCACCGAGAGGGAGCGGAGAGACCCAGTACTTC.

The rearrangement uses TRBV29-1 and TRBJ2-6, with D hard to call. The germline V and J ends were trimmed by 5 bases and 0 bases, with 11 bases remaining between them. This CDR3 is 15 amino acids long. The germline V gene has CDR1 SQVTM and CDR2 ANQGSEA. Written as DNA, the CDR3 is TGCAGCGTTTTTGTCATAACCTCTGGGGCCAACGTCCTGACTTTC. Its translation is CSVFVITSGANVLTF.

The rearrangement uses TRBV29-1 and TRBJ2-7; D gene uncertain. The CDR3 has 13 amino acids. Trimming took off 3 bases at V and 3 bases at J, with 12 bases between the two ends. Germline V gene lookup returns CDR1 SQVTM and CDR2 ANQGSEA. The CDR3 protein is CSVEFGPNYEQYF. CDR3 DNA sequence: TGCAGCGTTGAGTTCGGGCCGAACTACGAGCAGTACTTC.

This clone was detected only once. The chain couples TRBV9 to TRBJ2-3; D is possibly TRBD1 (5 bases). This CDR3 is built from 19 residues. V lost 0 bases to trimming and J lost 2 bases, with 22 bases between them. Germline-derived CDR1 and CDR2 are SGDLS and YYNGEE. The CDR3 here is CASSVAFGLDAGYTDTQYF. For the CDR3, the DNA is TGTGCCAGCAGCGTAGCGTTTGGCCTGGACGCAGGGTACACAGATACGCAGTATTTT.

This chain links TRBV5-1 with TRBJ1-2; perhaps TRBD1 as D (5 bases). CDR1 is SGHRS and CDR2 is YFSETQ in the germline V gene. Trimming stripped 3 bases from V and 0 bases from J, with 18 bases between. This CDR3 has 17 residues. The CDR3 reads CASSSGARERSNYGYTF. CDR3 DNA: TGCGCCAGCAGCTCCGGGGCCAGGGAAAGGTCTAACTATGGCTACACCTTC.

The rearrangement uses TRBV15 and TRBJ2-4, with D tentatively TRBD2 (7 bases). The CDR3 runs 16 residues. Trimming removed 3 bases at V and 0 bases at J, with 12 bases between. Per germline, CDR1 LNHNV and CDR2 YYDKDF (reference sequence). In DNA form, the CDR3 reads TGTGCCACCAGCAGGAGGGGGGGAATAGCCAAAAACATTCAGTACTTC. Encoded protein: CATSRRGGIAKNIQYF.

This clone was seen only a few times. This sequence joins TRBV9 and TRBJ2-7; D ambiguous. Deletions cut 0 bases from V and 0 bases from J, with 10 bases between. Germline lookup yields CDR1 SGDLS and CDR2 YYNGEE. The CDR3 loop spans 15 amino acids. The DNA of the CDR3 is TGTGCCAGCAGCGTAGGTACGCAGTTCTCCTACGAGCAGTACTTC. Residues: CASSVGTQFSYEQYF.

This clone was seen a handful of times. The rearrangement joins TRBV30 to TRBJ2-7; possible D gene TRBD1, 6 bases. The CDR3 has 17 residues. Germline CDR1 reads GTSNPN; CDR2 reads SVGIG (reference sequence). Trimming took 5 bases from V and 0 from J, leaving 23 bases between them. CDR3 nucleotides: TGTGCCTGGGCCGCTGTACTCAGGGGCAGGGCCTCCTACGAGCAGTACTTC. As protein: CAWAAVLRGRASYEQYF.

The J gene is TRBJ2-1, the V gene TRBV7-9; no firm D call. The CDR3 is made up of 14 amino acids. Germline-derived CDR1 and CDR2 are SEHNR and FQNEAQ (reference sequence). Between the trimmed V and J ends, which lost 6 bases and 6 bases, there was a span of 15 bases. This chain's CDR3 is CASRGREPGNEQFF. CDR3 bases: TGTGCCAGCAGAGGTCGAGAGCCAGGCAATGAGCAGTTCTTC.

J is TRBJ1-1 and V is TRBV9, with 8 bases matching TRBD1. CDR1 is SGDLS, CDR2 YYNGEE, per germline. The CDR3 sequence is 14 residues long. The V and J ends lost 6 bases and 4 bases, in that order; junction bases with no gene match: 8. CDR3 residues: CASNDRGEGTEAFF. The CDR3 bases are TGTGCCAGCAACGACAGGGGAGAGGGCACTGAAGCTTTCTTT.

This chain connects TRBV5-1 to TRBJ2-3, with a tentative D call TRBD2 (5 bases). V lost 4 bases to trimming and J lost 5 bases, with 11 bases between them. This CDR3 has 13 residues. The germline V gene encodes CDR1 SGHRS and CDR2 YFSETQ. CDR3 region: CASSGSYGDTQYF. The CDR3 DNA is TGCGCCAGCAGCGGGAGTTATGGAGATACGCAGTATTTT.

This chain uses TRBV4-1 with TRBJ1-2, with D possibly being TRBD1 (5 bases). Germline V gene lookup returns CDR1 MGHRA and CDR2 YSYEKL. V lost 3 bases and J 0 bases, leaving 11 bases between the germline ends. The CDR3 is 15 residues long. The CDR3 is CASSHGGEANYGYTF. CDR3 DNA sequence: TGCGCCAGCAGCCATGGGGGGGAGGCTAACTATGGCTACACCTTC.

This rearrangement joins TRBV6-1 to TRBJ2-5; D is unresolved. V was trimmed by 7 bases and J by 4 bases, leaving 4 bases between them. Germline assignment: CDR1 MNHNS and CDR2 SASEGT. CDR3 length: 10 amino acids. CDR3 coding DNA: TGTGCCAGCATCCGAGAGACCCAGTACTTC. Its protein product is CASIRETQYF.

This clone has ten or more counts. CDR3 sequence reads: CASSRGTAPDTQYF. CDR3 bases: TGTGCCAGCTCCCGAGGGACAGCACCAGATACGCAGTATTTT. The rearrangement uses TRBV18 and TRBJ2-3; 7 bases are a match to TRBD1. The ends lost 6 bases at V and 4 bases at J; junction bases unmatched: 7. Germline loops: CDR1 KGHSH, CDR2 LQKENI. The length of the CDR3 is 14 residues.

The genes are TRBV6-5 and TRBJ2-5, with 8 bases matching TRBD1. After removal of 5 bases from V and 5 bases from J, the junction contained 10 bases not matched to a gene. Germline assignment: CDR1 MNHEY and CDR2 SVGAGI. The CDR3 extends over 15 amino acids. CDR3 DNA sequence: TGTGCCAGCAGTCCTTTTCAGGGGGCGCGGGAGACCCAGTACTTC. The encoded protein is CASSPFQGARETQYF.

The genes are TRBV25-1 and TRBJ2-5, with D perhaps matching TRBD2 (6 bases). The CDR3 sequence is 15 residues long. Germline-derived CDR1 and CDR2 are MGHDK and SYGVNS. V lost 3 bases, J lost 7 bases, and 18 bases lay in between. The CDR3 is CASSDPREMGGTQYF. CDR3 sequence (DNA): TGTGCCAGCAGTGATCCCCGGGAGATGGGAGGGACCCAGTACTTC.

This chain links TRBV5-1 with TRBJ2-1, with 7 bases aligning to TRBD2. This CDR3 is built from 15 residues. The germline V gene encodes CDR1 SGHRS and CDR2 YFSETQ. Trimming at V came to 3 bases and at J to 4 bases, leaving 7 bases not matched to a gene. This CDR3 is CASSSTAGSYNEQFF. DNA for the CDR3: TGCGCCAGCAGCTCTACAGCGGGGAGTTACAATGAGCAGTTCTTC.

Here the CDR3 DNA reads TGTGCCAGCAGCACCCGGGACGGTAAGCCCTACGAGCAGTACTTC. Its translation: CASSTRDGKPYEQYF. The chain links TRBV27 to TRBJ2-7; D is tentatively TRBD1 or TRBD2 (5 bases each). The CDR3 covers 15 residues. Trimming stripped 6 bases from V and 2 bases from J, with 17 bases between. Germline V gene sequence: CDR1 MNHEY, CDR2 SMNVEV (reference sequence).

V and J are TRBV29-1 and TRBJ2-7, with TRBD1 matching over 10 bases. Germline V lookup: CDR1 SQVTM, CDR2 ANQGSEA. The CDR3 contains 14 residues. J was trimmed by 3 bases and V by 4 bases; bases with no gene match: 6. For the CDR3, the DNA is TGCAGCGTTGTCTCTGGGGACAGGGGCTACGAGCAGTACTTC. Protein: CSVVSGDRGYEQYF.

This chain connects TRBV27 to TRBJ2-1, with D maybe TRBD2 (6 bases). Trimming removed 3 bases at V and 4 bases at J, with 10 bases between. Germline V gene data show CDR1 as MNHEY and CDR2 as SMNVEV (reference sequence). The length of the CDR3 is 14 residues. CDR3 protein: CASSLRDLYNEQFF. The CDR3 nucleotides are TGTGCCAGCAGTTTGCGGGACCTTTACAATGAGCAGTTCTTC.

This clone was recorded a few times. The CDR3 nucleotides are TGTGCCAGCAGCTCAGTGTTTGGTAGTCCCGGGACAGGGGACAATGAGCAGTTCTTC. Its protein product is CASSSVFGSPGTGDNEQFF. The chain couples TRBV11-2 to TRBJ2-1; 10 bases are a match to TRBD1. The ends lost 4 bases at V and 5 bases at J; junction bases unmatched: 17. The CDR3 covers 19 residues. Germline V gene data show CDR1 as SGHAT and CDR2 as FQNNGV. The whole variable domain, remainder taken from reference TRBV11-2 and TRBJ2-1, is EAGVAQSPRYKIIEKRQSVAFWCNPISGHATLYWYQQILGQGPKLLIQFQNNGVVDDSQLPKDRFSAERLKGVDSTLKIQPAKLEDSAVYLCASSSVFGSPGTGDNEQFFGPGTRLTVL.

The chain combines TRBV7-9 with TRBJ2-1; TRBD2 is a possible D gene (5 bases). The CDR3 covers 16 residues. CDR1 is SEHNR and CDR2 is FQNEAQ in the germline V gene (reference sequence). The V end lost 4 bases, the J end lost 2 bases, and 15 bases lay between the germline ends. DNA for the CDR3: TGTGCCAGCAGCTCCCCCAGCGGACGGGCCTACAATGAGCAGTTCTTC. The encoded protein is CASSSPSGRAYNEQFF.

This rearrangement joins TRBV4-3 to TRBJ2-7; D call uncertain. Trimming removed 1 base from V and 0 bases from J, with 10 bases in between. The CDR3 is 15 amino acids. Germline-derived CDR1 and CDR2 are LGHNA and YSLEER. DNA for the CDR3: TGCGCCAGCAGCCAAGTTTACCCTAGCTCCTACGAGCAGTACTTC. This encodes CASSQVYPSSYEQYF.